This T cell receptor (beta chain) is from a study of a mutant IDH1 vaccine in newly diagnosed glioma. Study overall: Initiation of the vaccine course occurred 4-6 weeks after radiotherapy alone, or alongside temozolomide cycles.

CDR1 SGHTA and CDR2 FQGNSA come from the germline V gene. The CDR3 runs to 13 residues. V gave up 7 bases and J gave up 6 bases; unmatched junction bases: 8. Worth noting for this clone: Its antigen is not known.

As for time point: week 35, safety follow-up. Topical imiquimod accompanied each vaccine dose, which consisted of 300 ug of mutant IDH1 20-mer peptide. Some clones are missing from TCRdb's copy, which holds only in-frame ones; the method was immunoSEQ multiplex PCR. The table shows 50,000 to 70,000 clones, with about 74% occurring only once. The sequence was collected from a man over 45 with glioma. V gene TRBV7-2 combines with J gene TRBJ1-1; 7 bases line up with TRBD1. The starting material was PBMCs, obtained from a glioma patient whose treatment included an IDH1 peptide vaccine. This CDR3 is CASTSGGSAEAFF. CDR3 coding DNA: TGTGCCAGCACCTCAGGGGGGTCTGCTGAAGCTTTCTTT.